The clone carrying this TCR beta chain qualifies as medium-sized. What it binds is not known. Authors' methods: Built for papillary thyroid cancer, a distant-metastasis classifier drew on CDR3 differences across clinicopathological groups. Through MiXCR, TCRdb re-clonotyped the PCR reads. These V and J calls originate from TCRdb's pipeline instead of the authors' own analysis. The sample yields 15,000 to 25,000 clones, more than 20% seen once. Nobody among the patients had been given any treatment before thyroid surgery. V dropped 3 bases and J dropped 1; count of bases not matched to a gene: 6. Per germline, CDR1 DFQATT and CDR2 SNEGSKA (reference sequence). This CDR3 has 15 residues. The data stem from a study of metastatic and nonmetastatic thyroid tumors. Study summary: Comparative analysis of repertoires was undertaken across blood and tumor or nodule tissue obtained from malignant and benign thyroid patients.

Points from the study as a whole: Across blood and tumor, TCR beta diversity in malignant thyroid tumors was reportedly significantly higher than in benign nodules.

Sequenced sample: blood. This receptor was obtained from a male donor with papillary thyroid cancer or a benign thyroid nodule (not recorded which). Some clones in this sample may be carry-over from other donors' samples. The genes are TRBV20-1 and TRBJ2-3, with 8 bases lining up with TRBD2. CDR3 region: CSASERGKGTDTQYF. CDR3 DNA: TGCAGTGCTAGTGAGCGGGGGAAGGGCACAGATACGCAGTATTTT.